Below are 20 T cell receptor beta chains sequenced from a single sample in a study of blood T cell repertoires in COVID-19. Sequencing used immunoSEQ multiplex PCR; TCRdb keeps in-frame clones, though not all of them. The sample carries 150,000 to 180,000 clones, roughly 80% recorded once. Specimen: peripheral blood. These receptors all come from a man aged 55 to 70 with acute or convalescent COVID-19.

This chain links TRBV6-2 or TRBV6-3 with TRBJ2-5; TRBD2 matches 9 bases. V lost 5 bases and J lost 4; bases outside the gene matches: 5. Germline loops: CDR1 MNHEY, CDR2 SVGEGT. The CDR3 is 14 residues long. CDR3 amino acids: CASSKRAGGETQYF. In nucleotides, the CDR3 is TGTGCCAGCAGTAAACGAGCGGGGGGAGAGACCCAGTACTTC.

The chain employs TRBV4-1 and TRBJ1-2; D possibly corresponds to TRBD1 (6 bases). Trimming left V 1 base short and J 8 bases short, with 20 bases between. Germline values: CDR1 MGHRA, CDR2 YSYEKL. The CDR3 consists of 16 residues. CDR3 sequence (DNA): TGCGCCAGCAGCCAAGGAAGACTCGAGGGGGTAAGAGGCTACACCTTC. Translated: CASSQGRLEGVRGYTF.

The chain has TRBV6-1 and TRBJ1-1; TRBD1 agrees at 8 bases. The CDR3 has 16 amino acids. Looked up from germline, CDR1 is MNHNS and CDR2 is SASEGT. Trimming at V came to 1 base and at J to 5 bases, leaving 9 bases not matched to a gene. CDR3 coding DNA: TGTGCCAGCAGTGAAGGGTTATCGGACAGGGTGACTGAAGCTTTCTTT. Its protein product is CASSEGLSDRVTEAFF.

The gene calls are TRBV2 and TRBJ1-2; perhaps TRBD1 as D (6 bases). This CDR3 is built from 16 residues. Germline V gene data show CDR1 as SNHLY and CDR2 as FYNNEI. V shed 2 bases and J shed 2 bases, with 15 bases lying between them. Written as DNA, the CDR3 is TGTGCCAGCAGTGAACGATTGAGGGGACACAACTATGGCTACACCTTC. It specifies CASSERLRGHNYGYTF.

This chain links TRBV6-2 or TRBV6-3 with TRBJ1-5; 9 bases line up with TRBD1. CDR1 and CDR2 (germline): MNHEY, SVGEGT. The CDR3 has 17 amino acids. V dropped 4 bases and J dropped 7; count of bases not matched to a gene: 14. CDR3 DNA sequence: TGTGCCAGCAGTTCCCTGGGACAGGGCCTCGGCGGGCAGCCCCAGCATTTT. It specifies CASSSLGQGLGGQPQHF.

This clone has more than one count but fewer than ten. The V call is TRBV3-1 (or the pseudogene TRBV3-2), the J call TRBJ1-5; the match to TRBD1 covers 8 bases. Trimming took 4 bases from V and 3 from J; bases not matched to a gene: 5. The CDR3 has 15 amino acids. Germline lookup yields CDR1 LGHDT and CDR2 YNNKEL (reference sequence). CDR3 sequence reads: CASSPTTGVNQPQHF. The CDR3 coding sequence is TGTGCCAGCAGCCCAACGACAGGGGTCAATCAGCCCCAGCATTTT.

The chain has TRBV9 and TRBJ2-5; 11 nucleotides align to TRBD2. Germline loops: CDR1 SGDLS, CDR2 YYNGEE. V lost 3 bases to trimming and J lost 1 base; unmatched junction nucleotides: 2. There are 15 residues in the CDR3. CDR3 DNA: TGTGCCAGCAGCGCTAGCGGGGGGTTCCAAGAGACCCAGTACTTC. This gives the protein CASSASGGFQETQYF.

This clone was counted a few times. V and J are TRBV7-9 and TRBJ2-2; perhaps TRBD2 as D (6 bases). The germline gives CDR1 SEHNR, CDR2 FQNEAQ (reference sequence). The ends were cut back, 3 bases at V and 0 bases at J, with 8 bases in the middle. The CDR3 sequence is 15 residues long. DNA of the CDR3: TGTGCCAGCAGCTTTGGGGAGGCGAACACCGGGGAGCTGTTTTTT. Translated, it gives CASSFGEANTGELFF.

The chain recombines TRBV4-1 with TRBJ1-5, with D possibly TRBD1 on 6 matching bases. Germline V gene data show CDR1 as MGHRA and CDR2 as YSYEKL. The ends were cut back, 0 bases at V and 3 bases at J, with 12 bases in the middle. The CDR3 covers 16 residues. The CDR3 coding sequence is TGCGCCAGCAGCCAAGATTTTACAGGGTTCAATCAGCCCCAGCATTTT. It is translated as CASSQDFTGFNQPQHF.

The rearrangement uses TRBV5-6 and TRBJ2-7; 9 nucleotides match TRBD1. The V gene end was trimmed by 4 bases and the J gene end by 2 bases; junction bases not matched to a gene: 4. The germline V gene has CDR1 SGHDT and CDR2 YYEEEE. There are 14 residues in the CDR3. For the CDR3, the DNA is TGTGCCAGCAGCAGCGGGACAGGGCCCTACGAGCAGTACTTC. Protein product: CASSSGTGPYEQYF. Full variable domain (missing parts from reference TRBV5-6 and TRBJ2-7): DAGVTQSPTHLIKTRGQQVTLRCSPKSGHDTVSWYQQALGQGPQFIFQYYEEEERQRGNFPDRFSGHQFPNYSSELNVNALLLGDSALYLCASSSGTGPYEQYFGPGTRLTVT.

The V gene is TRBV27, the J gene TRBJ1-1, with a possible D match to TRBD1 (6 bases). Germline CDR1 is MNHEY and CDR2 is SMNVEV (reference sequence). The CDR3 spans 13 residues. Trimming removed 4 bases from V and 8 bases from J, with 14 bases in between. This CDR3 is CASSYTDRLEAFF. The CDR3 DNA follows: TGTGCCAGCAGTTATACCGACAGGCTCGAAGCTTTCTTT.

The rearrangement links TRBV29-1 to TRBJ2-7; 11 bases agree with TRBD1. Trimming at V came to 0 bases and at J to 6 bases, leaving 4 bases not matched to a gene. Germline loops: CDR1 SQVTM, CDR2 ANQGSEA. The CDR3 covers 14 residues. The CDR3 here is CSVEERGTGGEQYF. The CDR3 coding sequence is TGCAGCGTTGAAGAAAGAGGGACAGGGGGCGAGCAGTACTTC.

DNA of the CDR3: TGTGCCAGCAGTCCCGGGACAGGACGCACAGATACGCAGTATTTT. Encoded protein: CASSPGTGRTDTQYF. The J gene is TRBJ2-3, the V gene TRBV7-2; 8 bases are a match to TRBD1. J lost 1 base, V lost 6 bases, and 6 bases had no gene match. Germline-derived CDR1 and CDR2 are SGHTA and FQGNSA. This CDR3 region has 15 residues.

The rearrangement links TRBV29-1 to TRBJ1-2; D uncertain. CDR1 is SQVTM, CDR2 ANQGSEA, per germline. Trimming removed 7 bases from V and 7 bases from J, with 19 bases in between. The CDR3 sequence is 13 residues long. In DNA, the CDR3 is TGCAGCGCGAGCGGGTCCCCTTCCAGTGGCTACACCTTC. Encoded protein: CSASGSPSSGYTF.

The chain uses TRBV6-2 or TRBV6-3 and TRBJ2-7; weak D call: TRBD1 (6 bases). The CDR3 runs 16 residues. Germline lookup yields CDR1 MNHEY and CDR2 SVGEGT. Trimming shortened V by 0 bases and J by 7 bases, and 19 bases separated the two germline ends. DNA of the CDR3: TGTGCCAGCAGTTACTCGATAGGCTTACAGGGAGAAGAGCAGTACTTC. This codes for CASSYSIGLQGEEQYF.

This clone has only a few counts. The rearrangement uses TRBV6-2 or TRBV6-3 and TRBJ2-2, with 8 nucleotides matching TRBD2. CDR3 length: 20 residues. With 2 bases clipped from V and 2 bases from J, the junction kept 16 bases outside the gene matches. In germline, CDR1 is MNHEY, CDR2 SVGEGT. The CDR3 nucleotides read TGTGCCAGCAGTTACCCGAGGGGTAGCGGGACTCAACTCAACACCGGGGAGCTGTTTTTT. Protein product: CASSYPRGSGTQLNTGELFF.

This clone was seen ten or more times. The genes are TRBV7-9 and TRBJ1-1; D might be TRBD1 (6 bases). The CDR3 is 14 residues long. The V gene's germline CDR1 is SEHNR and CDR2 FQNEAQ (reference sequence). Trimming took off 0 bases at V and 1 base at J, with 6 bases between the two ends. CDR3 nucleotides: TGTGCCAGCAGCTTAGCGACAGGGAACACTGAAGCTTTCTTT. Protein: CASSLATGNTEAFF.

This sequence joins TRBV28 and TRBJ2-7; 10 bases are a match to TRBD2. The germline V gene has CDR1 MDHEN and CDR2 SYDVKM. Trimming took 1 base from V and 2 from J; bases not matched to a gene: 2. This CDR3 has 15 residues. In nucleotides, the CDR3 is TGTGCCAGCAGTTTATTAAGCGGGGGGGCCTACGAGCAGTACTTC. Encoded protein: CASSLLSGGAYEQYF.

The rearrangement links TRBV15 to TRBJ2-5, with 13 bases fitting TRBD2. The CDR3 is 16 amino acids. Germline V lookup: CDR1 LNHNV, CDR2 YYDKDF (reference sequence). Unmatched junction bases numbered 6, after V lost 4 bases and J lost 4 bases. The CDR3, as DNA: TGTGCCACCAGCACACAGACTAGCGGGAGGACAGAGACCCAGTACTTC. Translating gives CATSTQTSGRTETQYF.

The chain links TRBV21-1 to TRBJ1-5; TRBD1 was called by the table and not checked on the DNA. TRBV21-1 is a pseudogene locus. There are 15 residues in the CDR3. The CDR3 here is CASRGRGRGNQPQHF. The CDR3 DNA reads as TGTGCCAGCAGGGGCAGGGGGCGAGGCAATCAGCCCCAGCATTTT.